This is a list of T cell receptor beta chains from one sample in a study of monozygotic twins with inflammatory bowel disease. TCRdb re-called the 5' RACE reads and gives one entry per CDR3 protein, without DNA. The sample has some 170,000 distinct CDR3 sequences. Input material: blood. The receptors come from a human donor with ulcerative colitis or Crohn's disease, or a healthy co-twin of an affected twin (not recorded which). CDR3s include the opening cysteine and the closing phenylalanine or tryptophan. The order of the fields is CDR3 protein, J gene, V gene.

CDR3: CASTRRGKSSTDTQYF
J: TRBJ2-3
V: TRBV28

CDR3: CASSQGGMGNQPQHF
J: TRBJ1-5
V: TRBV11-2

CDR3: CASSIRRQGLLSPLHF
J: TRBJ1-6
V: TRBV19

CDR3: CASSLVRAHNSPLHF
J: TRBJ1-6
V: TRBV7-2

CDR3: CASSFTDRDTEAFF
J: TRBJ1-1
V: TRBV5-6

CDR3: CASSEGTGATYGYTF
J: TRBJ1-2
V: TRBV6-1

CDR3: CSASGTTNTGELFF
J: TRBJ2-2
V: TRBV29-1

CDR3: CSVEQVNTGELFF
J: TRBJ2-2
V: TRBV29-1

CDR3: CASSHKGKERNEQFF
J: TRBJ2-1
V: TRBV7-2

CDR3: CASSRPGARIRDTEAFF
J: TRBJ1-1
V: TRBV5-4

CDR3: CSVEGLRKSSYNEQFF
J: TRBJ2-1
V: TRBV29-1

CDR3: CAWTSSWGQPQHF
J: TRBJ1-5
V: TRBV30

CDR3: CSVAGQLNTEAFF
J: TRBJ1-1
V: TRBV29-1

CDR3: CASSIDIYNEQFF
J: TRBJ2-1
V: TRBV5-4

CDR3: CASSSDDRFSYEQYF
J: TRBJ2-7
V: TRBV5-1

CDR3: CASSQAGGELFF
J: TRBJ2-2
V: TRBV6-1

CDR3: CASSQFINEQFF
J: TRBJ2-1
V: TRBV18

CDR3: CSARGGQGLSPLHF
J: TRBJ1-6
V: TRBV20-1

CDR3: CASSLGGGDSPLHF
J: TRBJ1-6
V: TRBV5-6

CDR3: CASSSGINNSPLHF
J: TRBJ1-6
V: TRBV5-1

CDR3: CASTLGGGPNQPQHF
J: TRBJ1-5
V: TRBV7-6

CDR3: CASSPYRGTQETQYF
J: TRBJ2-5
V: TRBV7-8

CDR3: CAIQSGYPSYNEQFF
J: TRBJ2-1
V: TRBV2

CDR3: CSVEDRRSEQYF
J: TRBJ2-7
V: TRBV29-1

CDR3: CASSLEPGNTEAFF
J: TRBJ1-1
V: TRBV5-1

CDR3: CAINPGTGVEAFF
J: TRBJ1-1
V: TRBV10-3

CDR3: CASRAPGAPNQPQHF
J: TRBJ1-5
V: TRBV6-1

CDR3: CASSPGLQETQYF
J: TRBJ2-5
V: TRBV5-6

CDR3: CASSQAPGGQFF
J: TRBJ2-1
V: TRBV6-2/TRBV6-3

CDR3: CASSRLDPANTGELFF
J: TRBJ2-2
V: TRBV28

CDR3: CASSWGTDTQYF
J: TRBJ2-3
V: TRBV5-5

CDR3: CSAQEGFNSPLHF
J: TRBJ1-6
V: TRBV20-1

CDR3: CASSPDRTRGYTF
J: TRBJ1-2
V: TRBV5-5